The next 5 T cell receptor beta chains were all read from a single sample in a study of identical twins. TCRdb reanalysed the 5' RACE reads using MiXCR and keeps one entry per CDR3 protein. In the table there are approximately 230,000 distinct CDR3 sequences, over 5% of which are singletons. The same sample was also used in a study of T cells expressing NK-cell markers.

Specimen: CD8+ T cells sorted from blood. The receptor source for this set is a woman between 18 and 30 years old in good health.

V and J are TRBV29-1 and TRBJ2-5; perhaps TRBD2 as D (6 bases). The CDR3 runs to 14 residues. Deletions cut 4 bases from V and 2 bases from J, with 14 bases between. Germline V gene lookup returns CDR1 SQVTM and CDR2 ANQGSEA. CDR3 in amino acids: CSVGWAGLQETQYF. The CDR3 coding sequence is TGCAGCGTTGGTTGGGCGGGATTACAAGAGACCCAGTACTTC.

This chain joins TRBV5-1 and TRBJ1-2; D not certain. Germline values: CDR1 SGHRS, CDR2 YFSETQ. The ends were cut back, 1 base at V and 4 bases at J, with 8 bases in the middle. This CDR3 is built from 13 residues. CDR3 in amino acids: CASSLRDPYGYTF. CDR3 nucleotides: TGCGCCAGCAGCTTGAGGGATCCCTATGGCTACACCTTC.

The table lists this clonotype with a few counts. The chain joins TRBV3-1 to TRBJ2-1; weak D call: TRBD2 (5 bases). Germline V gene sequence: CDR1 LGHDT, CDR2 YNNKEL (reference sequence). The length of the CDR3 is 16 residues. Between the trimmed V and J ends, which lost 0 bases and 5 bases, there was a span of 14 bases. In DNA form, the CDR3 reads TGTGCCAGCAGCCAAGATTGGTGGGAGTTTAACAATGAGCAGTTCTTC. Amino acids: CASSQDWWEFNNEQFF.

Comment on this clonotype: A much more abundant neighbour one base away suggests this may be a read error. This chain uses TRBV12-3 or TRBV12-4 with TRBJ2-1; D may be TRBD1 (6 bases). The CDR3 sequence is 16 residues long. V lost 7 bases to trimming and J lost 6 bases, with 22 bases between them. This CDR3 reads CASNPTGLTGINEQFF. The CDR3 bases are TGTGCCAGCAACCCCACCGGGCTCACAGGGATCAATGAGCAGTTCTTC.

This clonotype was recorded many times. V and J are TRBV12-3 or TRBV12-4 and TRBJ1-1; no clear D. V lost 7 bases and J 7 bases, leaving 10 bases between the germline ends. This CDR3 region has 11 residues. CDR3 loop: CASIYGGEAFF. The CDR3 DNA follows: TGTGCCAGCATTTACGGAGGTGAAGCTTTCTTT.